The text below deals with one T cell receptor (beta chain). The CDR3 consists of 13 residues. The germline V and J ends were trimmed by 5 bases and 7 bases, with 14 bases remaining between them. CDR1 is SQVTM, CDR2 ANQGSEA, per germline. Clones were read by immunoSEQ multiplex PCR, and TCRdb kept only the in-frame ones, dropping some. The table shows around 140,000 clones, with roughly nine tenths occurring only once. This record comes from a study of blood T cell repertoires in COVID-19. Looking at the study overall: Acute and convalescent COVID-19 specimens originated in the United States, Italy and Spain.

The source of this sequence is a human donor in a cohort sampled during active COVID-19. The chain employs TRBV29-1 and TRBJ2-2; D may be TRBD2 (7 bases). Sequencing was carried out using peripheral blood. CDR3 protein: CSVPLRGGGELFF. The CDR3 DNA reads as TGCAGCGTTCCCCTTAGGGGGGGCGGGGAGCTGTTTTTT.